This is a list of T cell receptor beta chains from one sample in a study of T-cell reconstitution after alpha-beta-depleted transplantation in children. One entry per CDR3 protein results from TCRdb running MiXCR on the PCR reads. In the table there are around 580,000 distinct CDR3 sequences, over 25% of which are singletons. Sequences were derived from PBMCs, sampled before TCRalphabeta/CD19-depleted stem cell transplant. These receptors were taken from a boy in the first two years of life with Wiskott-Aldrich syndrome, due to receive a stem cell transplant. Each CDR3 is given with its conserved first and last residue. Each record gives: CDR3 DNA, CDR3 protein, J gene, V gene, clone size, D gene. The D gene is left open where the match is weak. The size field is filled for only some rows; it gives once, few, many or a size class.

TGTGCCAGCAGGGGACAGGTCAGCTCCTACAATGAGCAGTTCTTC,CASRGQVSSYNEQFF,TRBJ2-1,TRBV4-2,few,TRBD1
TGCGCCAGCAGCCCCCAAGGGTTGCGGGGGACTGAAGCTTTCTTT,CASSPQGLRGTEAFF,TRBJ1-1,TRBV5-1,-,-
TGCGCCAGCAGCTTGGCCGGGTGGCCTACCGGGGAGCTGTTTTTT,CASSLAGWPTGELFF,TRBJ2-2,TRBV5-1,few,-
TGTGCCAGCAGCTTAGCTTTTTCGGGAACTGAAGCTTTCTTT,CASSLAFSGTEAFF,TRBJ1-1,TRBV7-2,-,-
TGCGCCAGCAGCTCCCGACAGGCAGTGGGGATGAATACGCAGTATTTT,CASSSRQAVGMNTQYF,TRBJ2-3,TRBV5-1,-,-
TGCAGCGTTGAAGCAGGGGCTGGGGCCAACGTCCTGACTTTC,CSVEAGAGANVLTF,TRBJ2-6,TRBV29-1,few,-
TGCGCCAGCAGCTCTAAAGCGGGAGGGCCAGGAAAGTATTTT,CASSSKAGGPGKYF,TRBJ2-3,TRBV5-1,many,TRBD2
TGTGCCAGCAGCCCCAGGGTAGCGGGAGTCTCAGATACGCAGTATTTT,CASSPRVAGVSDTQYF,TRBJ2-3,TRBV6-1,-,TRBD2
TGTGCCAGCAGGACTGGGGCCAACGTCCTGACTTTC,CASRTGANVLTF,TRBJ2-6,TRBV28,few,-
TGTGCCAGCAGTGAATATCCGGGAGGGCTCCGCTCCTACAATGAGCAGTTCTTC,CASSEYPGGLRSYNEQFF,TRBJ2-1,TRBV25-1,few,TRBD2
TGTGCCAGCAGGAAAGGGCTAGGCTACGAGCAGTACTTC,CASRKGLGYEQYF,TRBJ2-7,TRBV2,few,-
TGCAGCGTTGAGAGGACAGGGGAAAACACTGAAGCTTTCTTT,CSVERTGENTEAFF,TRBJ1-1,TRBV29-1,few,TRBD1
TGCAGTGTTCCGGAGGTGGGTGAGCAGTTCTTC,CSVPEVGEQFF,TRBJ2-1,TRBV20-1,few,-
TGCGCCAGCAGCTCCGGGACAGCGTCTTTCTATGGCTACACCTTC,CASSSGTASFYGYTF,TRBJ1-2,TRBV5-1,-,TRBD1
TGTGCCATCAGTGAAGGAATAGGACGGAGTTCCCATCAGCCCCAGCATTTT,CAISEGIGRSSHQPQHF,TRBJ1-5,TRBV10-3,few,-
TGTGCCAGCAGTTTACTCGGGGCGCGGGAGGAGCAGTACTTC,CASSLLGAREEQYF,TRBJ2-7,TRBV27,-,TRBD2
TGTGCCAGCAGCGTCTCGGGGGGTATCACAGATACGCAGTATTTT,CASSVSGGITDTQYF,TRBJ2-3,TRBV9,few,TRBD2
TGTGCCAGTAGTACGATGGACTTCTCTGGGGCCAACGTCCTGACTTTC,CASSTMDFSGANVLTF,TRBJ2-6,TRBV19,-,-
TGTGCCAGCAGTTTTAGTGGACAGGGTCCGTACGAGCAGTACTTC,CASSFSGQGPYEQYF,TRBJ2-7,TRBV2,-,TRBD1
TGCGCCAGCAGCCTCGGACCTGGAACCGGGGAGCTGTTTTTT,CASSLGPGTGELFF,TRBJ2-2,TRBV4-1,once,-
TGCGCCAGCAGAAAAGGGGGGCCTAACTATGGCTACACCTTC,CASRKGGPNYGYTF,TRBJ1-2,TRBV5-1,few,-
TGCAGCGCCTTCGGTGGGGTGAACACCGGGGAGCTGTTTTTT,CSAFGGVNTGELFF,TRBJ2-2,TRBV29-1,few,-
TGTGCCACCAGGCCAAGGGACCACACTGCTGAAGCTTTCTTT,CATRPRDHTAEAFF,TRBJ1-1,TRBV15,many,-
TGTGCCAGCAGTGAACGAGGGTGGGGCACTCCGCCCCAGTACTTC,CASSERGWGTPPQYF,TRBJ2-5,TRBV2,-,-
TGTGCCAGCAGGCCCGGGGGGACAGGGTCTCGGGAGCAGTTCTTC,CASRPGGTGSREQFF,TRBJ2-1,TRBV7-2,-,TRBD1
TGCAGTGCTAGTCCCGGGGGTAGCCGGAGCTACGAGCAGTACTTC,CSASPGGSRSYEQYF,TRBJ2-7,TRBV20-1,-,-
TGTGCCAGCAGCTTGGGTCGGAACTCTGGAAACACCATATATTTT,CASSLGRNSGNTIYF,TRBJ1-3,TRBV5-6,few,-
TGTGCCAGCAGTGCTCGACAGTCTTTTAGCTCCTACGAGCAGTACTTC,CASSARQSFSSYEQYF,TRBJ2-7,TRBV27,-,-
TGTGCCAGCAGCGTAGGACCGGGGACGACAGATACGCAGTATTTT,CASSVGPGTTDTQYF,TRBJ2-3,TRBV9,once,-
TGCGCCAGCAGCTTCGGACTAGCGGGAGTTGTTTTGCGAAATGAGCAGTTCTTC,CASSFGLAGVVLRNEQFF,TRBJ2-1,TRBV4-1,-,TRBD2
TGTGCCAGCAGTTCCCAGCGGGACAAGCAGTACTTC,CASSSQRDKQYF,TRBJ2-7,TRBV28,-,-
TGTGCCAGCAGTTCCGCGGGGGCCAACTATGGCTACACCTTC,CASSSAGANYGYTF,TRBJ1-2,TRBV27,-,-
TGTGCCAGCAGCCGCACCCTAGCGTCTATTAGGTACAATGAGCAGTTCTTC,CASSRTLASIRYNEQFF,TRBJ2-1,TRBV6-1,-,-
TGTGCCAGCAGTTCCGGGGAGACCCAGTACTTC,CASSSGETQYF,TRBJ2-5,TRBV12-3/TRBV12-4,many,-
TGTGCCAGCAACCAAAGGGACAGGGTGACTGAAGCTTTCTTT,CASNQRDRVTEAFF,TRBJ1-1,TRBV3-1,-,TRBD1
TGTGCCAGCAGCCACGGGACTAGCGGCTACGAGCAGTACTTC,CASSHGTSGYEQYF,TRBJ2-7,TRBV4-2,-,TRBD2
TGTGCCAGCAGTGGGACAGGGGGAAAAGAGACCCAGTACTTC,CASSGTGGKETQYF,TRBJ2-5,TRBV12-3/TRBV12-4,-,TRBD1